This entry lists 11 T cell receptor beta chains sequenced from one sample in a study of T cells in Graves' hyperthyroidism and ophthalmopathy. Regions amplified from RNA transcripts were the TCR beta CDR3 regions. The HTBI primer set drove a first-round RT-PCR of the TCR CDR3. TCRdb redid the calling of the multiplex PCR reads with MiXCR, one entry per CDR3 protein. The repertoire has about 610,000 distinct CDR3 sequences, roughly a sixth of them found once; the top ten carry around 3.3%. The specimen was blood. The receptors come from a woman aged 40 to 49 with Graves' ophthalmopathy.

This sequence joins TRBV18 and TRBJ2-7; the match to TRBD1 covers 9 bases. CDR3 length: 15 residues. V trimming: 3 bases; J trimming: 0 bases; junction bases outside the gene matches: 3. Germline V gives CDR1 KGHSH, CDR2 LQKENI. The CDR3 reads CASSPTGQGSYEQYF. As DNA, the CDR3 is TGTGCCAGCTCACCGACGGGACAGGGCTCCTACGAGCAGTACTTC.

This clonotype was found many times. The V gene is TRBV7-9, the J gene TRBJ2-3; 7 bases align to TRBD1. V was pared by 3 bases and J by 6 bases, with 9 bases of the junction left unmatched. From germline, CDR1 is SEHNR and CDR2 FQNEAQ (reference sequence). The CDR3 sequence is 15 residues long. This CDR3 is CASSFRQGVLDTQYF. CDR3 DNA: TGTGCCAGCAGCTTCCGACAGGGTGTATTGGATACGCAGTATTTT.

This clonotype was recorded at least ten times. CDR3 region: CASSPGSYEQYF. Written as DNA, the CDR3 is TGTGCCAGCAGTCCAGGGTCCTACGAGCAGTACTTC. This chain connects TRBV7-9 to TRBJ2-7; D may be TRBD1 (5 bases). CDR1 SEHNR and CDR2 FQNEAQ come from the germline V gene (reference sequence). The CDR3 extends over 12 amino acids. The germline V and J ends were trimmed by 6 bases and 1 base, with 7 bases remaining between them.

This clonotype was observed a handful of times. This CDR3 is CASSLRGLAVNTGELFF. Here the CDR3 DNA reads TGTGCCAGCAGCTTAAGGGGACTAGCGGTGAACACCGGGGAGCTGTTTTTT. The chain is built from TRBV7-3 and TRBJ2-2, with TRBD2 matching over 11 bases. The CDR3 totals 17 residues. Trimming removed 1 base from V and 1 base from J; junction bases left unmatched: 2. Germline CDR1 is SGHTA and CDR2 is FQGTGA. The full variable domain, with the rest looked up from reference TRBV7-3 and TRBJ2-2, is GAGVSQTPSNKVTEKGKYVELRCDPISGHTALYWYRQSLGQGPEFLIYFQGTGAADDSGLPNDRFFAVRPEGSVSTLKIQRTERGDSAVYLCASSLRGLAVNTGELFFGEGSRLTVL.

J is TRBJ1-1 and V is TRBV19, with D possibly being TRBD1 (5 bases). This CDR3 is built from 13 residues. The germline gives CDR1 LNHDA, CDR2 SQIVND (reference sequence). Trimming took 9 bases from V and 3 from J, leaving 14 bases between them. The CDR3 spells CASGTAGDTEAFF. In nucleotides, the CDR3 is TGTGCCAGCGGGACGGCTGGGGACACTGAAGCTTTCTTT. Together with reference TRBV19 and TRBJ1-1, the CDR3 gives the full variable domain: DGGITQSPKYLFRKEGQNVTLSCEQNLNHDAMYWYRQDPGQGLRLIYYSQIVNDFQKGDIAEGYSVSREKKESFPLTVTSAQKNPTAFYLCASGTAGDTEAFFGQGTRLTVV.

This rearrangement joins TRBV11-1 to TRBJ2-3; tentatively, D is TRBD2 (6 bases). From germline, CDR1 is SGHAT and CDR2 FQDESV (reference sequence). The CDR3 contains 14 residues. Trimming removed 6 bases at V and 3 bases at J, with 13 bases between. This CDR3 reads CASSHRDSTDTQYF. CDR3 nucleotide sequence: TGTGCCAGCAGTCACCGGGACTCAACAGATACGCAGTATTTT.

This clonotype was seen at least ten times. The V and J genes are TRBV10-3 and TRBJ2-3; no clear D gene. The germline V gene has CDR1 ENHRY and CDR2 SYGVKD. Deletions cut 7 bases from V and 0 bases from J, with 11 bases between. The CDR3 contains 14 residues. CDR3 residues: CAIKDETSTDTQYF. In nucleotides, the CDR3 is TGTGCCATCAAGGACGAGACTAGCACAGATACGCAGTATTTT.

The chain carries TRBV29-1 and TRBJ2-5; possibly TRBD2 for D (6 bases). V was clipped by 8 bases and J by 5 bases, with 12 bases between them. The CDR3 contains 11 residues. Germline-derived CDR1 and CDR2 are SQVTM and ANQGSEA. DNA of the CDR3: TGCAGCAGCCTCGGAGGGGAGACCCAGTACTTC. Its protein is CSSLGGETQYF.

This clonotype was observed many times. The chain is built from TRBV20-1 and TRBJ1-4; D is unresolved. The CDR3 length is 13 residues. Per the germline V gene, CDR1 is DFQATT and CDR2 is SNEGSKA (reference sequence). Trimming pared 1 base from V and 10 bases from J, leaving 13 bases between. CDR3 nucleotides: TGCAGTGCTAGAGTCCAGGTCCAAGGAAAACTGTTTTTT. Residues: CSARVQVQGKLFF.

The CDR3, as DNA: TGTGCCAGCCGGACGGGAGTATGGGGCTACACCTTC. The encoded protein is CASRTGVWGYTF. The rearrangement joins TRBV6-1 to TRBJ1-2; D gene unclear. This CDR3 comprises 12 residues. Per the germline V gene, CDR1 is MNHNS and CDR2 is SASEGT. V was cut by 8 bases and J by 8 bases, with 15 bases left in between.

This clonotype was observed many times. The CDR3 region has the DNA TGTGCCAGCTCACCTATGGACAGGGCGACATCCACTGAAGCTTTCTTT. Translating it yields CASSPMDRATSTEAFF. The rearrangement links TRBV18 to TRBJ1-1; TRBD1 agrees at 8 bases. Per germline, CDR1 KGHSH and CDR2 LQKENI. The CDR3 sequence is 16 residues long. J gave up 4 bases and V 3 bases, and 10 bases lay outside the gene matches.